This T cell receptor (beta chain) was found in a study of control samples from healthy donors and cancer patients. CDR1 and CDR2 (germline): SGHVS, FQNEAQ. The germline V and J ends were trimmed by 1 base and 2 bases, with 18 bases remaining between them. CDR3 length equals 18 residues. Sequencing was performed with immunoSEQ multiplex PCR; in TCRdb, only in-frame clones are kept and a portion is missing. The data contain 390,000 or so clones, 90% of them singletons. This rearrangement joins TRBV7-8 to TRBJ1-5, with a weak D call TRBD1 (6 bases). The source material was PBMCs. The clonotype originates from a man aged 35-49 years with head and neck cancer. The CDR3 DNA follows: TGTGCCAGCAGCTTAGAATTCGTTGGGGGCCTTGGCAATCAGCCCCAGCATTTT. This encodes CASSLEFVGGLGNQPQHF. Full variable domain (rest looked up from reference TRBV7-8 and TRBJ1-5): GAGVSQSPRYKVAKRGQDVALRCDPISGHVSLFWYQQALGQGPEFLTYFQNEAQLDKSGLPSDRFFAERPEGSVSTLKIQRTQQEDSAVYLCASSLEFVGGLGNQPQHFGDGTRLSIL.